The 6 T cell receptor beta chains in this list originate from one sample, sequenced in a study of cytomegalovirus exposure and HLA in healthy donors (dated by TCRdb to the late 2010s). Library creation used the immunoSEQ multiplex PCR assay. The multiplex PCR relied on a mix of 60 forward primers for TCR Vbeta segments and 13 reverse primers for TCR Jbeta segments. This is the immuneACCESS table as TCRdb keeps it, with only in-frame sequences that have V and J called. A part of the clones is gone; compared with another copy, unresolved V genes explain less than half, and the rest is unexplained. The sample yields over 50,000 clones; around 87% were counted once. The biggest ten clones account for about 1.5% of the sample. The source material was PBMCs. The source of these receptors is a man between 18 and 29 years old in good health and CMV-seronegative.

A note on this clone: The junction departs from the called germline gene at one end, perhaps through a read error. The chain recombines TRBV13 with TRBJ2-7; 10 bases fit TRBD2. The CDR3 spans 11 residues. The germline gives CDR1 PRHDT, CDR2 FYEKMQ (reference sequence). This CDR3 is CASSLGGTSVF. CDR3 bases: TGTGCCAGCAGCTTGGGCGGGACTAGCGTTTTC.

The chain links TRBV4-1 to TRBJ1-6, with unresolved D. Trimming removed 1 base from V and 0 bases from J, with 4 bases in between. Germline V lookup: CDR1 MGHRA, CDR2 YSYEKL. The CDR3 length is 15 residues. The CDR3 loop reads CASSQGSSYNSPLHF. For the CDR3, the DNA is TGCGCCAGCAGCCAAGGCAGCTCCTATAATTCACCCCTCCACTTT.

The chain joins TRBV28 to TRBJ1-1; D possibly corresponds to TRBD1 (5 bases). V lost 1 base to trimming and J lost 4 bases, with 13 bases between them. The CDR3 is 15 amino acids. Germline values: CDR1 MDHEN, CDR2 SYDVKM. The CDR3 spells CASSLLAGSGTEAFF. In DNA form, the CDR3 reads TGTGCCAGCAGTTTATTGGCAGGGTCTGGCACTGAAGCTTTCTTT.

The genes are TRBV29-1 and TRBJ2-3; 7 nucleotides match TRBD1. Germline V gives CDR1 SQVTM, CDR2 ANQGSEA. The CDR3 consists of 13 residues. V shed 7 bases and J 2 bases; nucleotides not matched to a gene: 6. DNA for the CDR3: TGCAGCGCGAGGGACAGCATCACAGATACGCAGTATTTT. Its translation: CSARDSITDTQYF.

The chain employs TRBV30 and TRBJ1-5; TRBD1 is a possible D gene (5 bases). The CDR3 has 14 amino acids. Germline CDR1 reads GTSNPN; CDR2 reads SVGIG (reference sequence). Trimming removed 2 bases at V and 6 bases at J, with 14 bases between. This chain's CDR3 is CAWSLAQGGQPQHF. CDR3 sequence (DNA): TGTGCCTGGAGTTTGGCCCAGGGCGGTCAGCCCCAGCATTTT.

The CDR3 bases are TGTGCCAGCAGTTACTCGGGCCCAGGGAAAATCTACGAGCAGTACTTC. Residues: CASSYSGPGKIYEQYF. The chain recombines TRBV6-5 with TRBJ2-7; tentative D call: TRBD1 (5 bases). V dropped 0 bases and J dropped 3 bases, with 15 bases sitting between them. There are 16 residues in the CDR3. The germline V gene encodes CDR1 MNHEY and CDR2 SVGAGI.